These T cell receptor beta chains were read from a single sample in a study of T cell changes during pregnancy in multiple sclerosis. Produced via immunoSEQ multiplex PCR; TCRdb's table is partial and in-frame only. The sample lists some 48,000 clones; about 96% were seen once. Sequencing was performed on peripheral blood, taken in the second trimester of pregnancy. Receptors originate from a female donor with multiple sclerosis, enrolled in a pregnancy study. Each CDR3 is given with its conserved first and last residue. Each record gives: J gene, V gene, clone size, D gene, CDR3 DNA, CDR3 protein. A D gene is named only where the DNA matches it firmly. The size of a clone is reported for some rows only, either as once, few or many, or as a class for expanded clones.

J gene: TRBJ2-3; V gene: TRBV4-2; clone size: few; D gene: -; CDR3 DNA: TGTGCCAGCAGCCAAGTAGGAGCGTATACGCAGTATTTT; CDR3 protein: CASSQVGAYTQYF
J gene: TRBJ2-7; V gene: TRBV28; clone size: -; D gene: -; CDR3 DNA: TGTGCCAGCACCCCCCAGGGCGTCAGCTCCTACGAGCAGTACTTC; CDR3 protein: CASTPQGVSSYEQYF
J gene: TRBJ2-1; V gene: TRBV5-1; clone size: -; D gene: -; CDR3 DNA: TGCGCCAGCAGCTTGGGGGGGCTAAGGGAGCAGTTCTTC; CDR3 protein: CASSLGGLREQFF
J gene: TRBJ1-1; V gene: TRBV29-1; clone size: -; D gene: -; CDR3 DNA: TGCAGCGTTGAAGAGGGAGGGGTAGAAGCTTTCTTT; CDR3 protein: CSVEEGGVEAFF
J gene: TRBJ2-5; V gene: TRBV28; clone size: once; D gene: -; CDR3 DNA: TGTGCCAGCAGCCCCCGGACAGAGGTAGGAGAGACCCAGTACTTC; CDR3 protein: CASSPRTEVGETQYF
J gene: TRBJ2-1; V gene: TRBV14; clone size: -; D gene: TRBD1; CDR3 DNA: TGTGCCAGCAGCCGACTCGGGACAGGGGTCTACAATGAGCAGTTCTTC; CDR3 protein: CASSRLGTGVYNEQFF
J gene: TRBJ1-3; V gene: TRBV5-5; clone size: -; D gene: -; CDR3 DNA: TGTGCCAGCAGCTCCGACGGGTTCTCTGGAAACACCATATATTTT; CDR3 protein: CASSSDGFSGNTIYF
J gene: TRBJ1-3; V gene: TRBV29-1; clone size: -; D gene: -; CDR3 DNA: TGCAGCGTTGCAGGTGACTCTGGAAACACCATATATTTT; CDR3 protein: CSVAGDSGNTIYF
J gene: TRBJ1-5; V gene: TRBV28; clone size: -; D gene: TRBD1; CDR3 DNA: TGTGCCAGCAGTACAGGGGATACCAATCAGCCCCAGCATTTT; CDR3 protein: CASSTGDTNQPQHF
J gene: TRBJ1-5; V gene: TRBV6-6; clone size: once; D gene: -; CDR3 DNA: TGTGCCACCTTACAGGGATTAGGCAATCAGCCCCAGCATTTT; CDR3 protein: CATLQGLGNQPQHF
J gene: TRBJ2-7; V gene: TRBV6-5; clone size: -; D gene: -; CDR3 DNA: TGTGCCAGCAAGTCCCAGGGGCAGTTAAACGAGCAGTACTTC; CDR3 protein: CASKSQGQLNEQYF
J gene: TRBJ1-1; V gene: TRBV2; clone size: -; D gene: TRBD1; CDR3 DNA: TGTGCCAGCAGTGAAAGGCTTGGGACAGGGGGCGAAGCTTTCTTT; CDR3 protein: CASSERLGTGGEAFF
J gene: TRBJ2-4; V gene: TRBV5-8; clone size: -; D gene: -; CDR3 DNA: TGTGCCAGCAGCCTGGTCGGAGCCAAAAACATTCAGTACTTC; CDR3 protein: CASSLVGAKNIQYF
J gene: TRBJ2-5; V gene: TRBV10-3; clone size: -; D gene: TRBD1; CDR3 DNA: TGTGCCATCAGTGAGTCCCTGGGACAGCCCAAAGAGACCCAGTACTTC; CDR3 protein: CAISESLGQPKETQYF
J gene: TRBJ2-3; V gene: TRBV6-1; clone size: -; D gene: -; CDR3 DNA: TGTGCCAGCAGGGCGACGGGAGGCACAGATACGCAGTATTTT; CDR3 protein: CASRATGGTDTQYF
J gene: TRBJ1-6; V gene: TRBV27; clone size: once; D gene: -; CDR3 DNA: TGTGCCAGCAGGAGAGGGTGGGAGAATTCACCCCTCCACTTT; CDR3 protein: CASRRGWENSPLHF
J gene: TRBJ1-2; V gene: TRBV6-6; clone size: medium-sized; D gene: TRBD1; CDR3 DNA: TGTGCCAGCAGTCCTCCCTGGGGACAGTCCTATGGCTACACCTTC; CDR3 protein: CASSPPWGQSYGYTF
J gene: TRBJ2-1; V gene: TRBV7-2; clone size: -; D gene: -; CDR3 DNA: TGTGCCAGCAGCTTAGGTGGGGGCAAAGAGCAGTTCTTC; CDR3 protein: CASSLGGGKEQFF
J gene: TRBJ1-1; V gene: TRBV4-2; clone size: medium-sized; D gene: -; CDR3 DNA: TGTGCCAGCAGCCAAGATTTTTCGGGGGGGAACACTGAAGCTTTCTTT; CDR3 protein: CASSQDFSGGNTEAFF
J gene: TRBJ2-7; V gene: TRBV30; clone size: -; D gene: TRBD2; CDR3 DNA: TGTGCCTGGAGTGTACGGCCGAGCGGGAGGACCCCGAGCTCCTACGAGCAGTACTTC; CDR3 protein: CAWSVRPSGRTPSSYEQYF
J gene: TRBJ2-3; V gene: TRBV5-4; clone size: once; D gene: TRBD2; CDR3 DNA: TGTGCCAGCAGCTTGGCTTGGGGCGGGGGGGCCGACGGAGATACGCAGTATTTT; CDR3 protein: CASSLAWGGGADGDTQYF
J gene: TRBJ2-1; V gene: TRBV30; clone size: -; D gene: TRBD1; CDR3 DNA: TGTGCCTGGAGTGTATGGGACAGGGGTCTCTCCTACAATGAGCAGTTCTTC; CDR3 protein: CAWSVWDRGLSYNEQFF
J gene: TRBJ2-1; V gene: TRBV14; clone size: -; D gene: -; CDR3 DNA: TGTGCCAGCAGCCGGGCTAACTACAATGAGCAGTTCTTC; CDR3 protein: CASSRANYNEQFF
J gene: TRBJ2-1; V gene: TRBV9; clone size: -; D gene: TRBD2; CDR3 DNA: TGTGCCAGCAGCGTAGACCTAGCGGGCGAGCAGTTCTTC; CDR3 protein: CASSVDLAGEQFF
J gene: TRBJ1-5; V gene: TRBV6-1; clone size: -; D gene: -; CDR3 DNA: TGTGCCAGCAGAGATTTACTTGGGGGCGCTCAGCCCCAGCATTTT; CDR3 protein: CASRDLLGGAQPQHF
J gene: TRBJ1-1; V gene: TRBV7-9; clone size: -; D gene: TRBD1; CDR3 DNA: TGTGCCAGCAGCTCCGCGGGGACAGATGAAGCTTTCTTT; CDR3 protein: CASSSAGTDEAFF
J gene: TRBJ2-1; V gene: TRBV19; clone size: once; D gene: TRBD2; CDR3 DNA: TGTGCCAGTAGTCCGGGACTAGCGGGGGAGGTCAGTTCCTACAATGAGCAGTTCTTC; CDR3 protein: CASSPGLAGEVSSYNEQFF
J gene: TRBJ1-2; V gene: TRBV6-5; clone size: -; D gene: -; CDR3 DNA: TGTGCCAGCAGCACCCAGGGTGGTTCGAACTATGGCTACACCTTC; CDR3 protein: CASSTQGGSNYGYTF
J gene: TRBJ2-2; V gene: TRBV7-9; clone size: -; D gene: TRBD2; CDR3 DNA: TGTGCCAGCAGCTATCATAGCGGGCGGAACACCGGGGAGCTGTTTTTT; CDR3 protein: CASSYHSGRNTGELFF
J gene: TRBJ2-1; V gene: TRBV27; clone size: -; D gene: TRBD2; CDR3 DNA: TGTGCCAGCAGACGGGCGGGAGCAGGTGAGCAGTTCTTC; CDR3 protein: CASRRAGAGEQFF
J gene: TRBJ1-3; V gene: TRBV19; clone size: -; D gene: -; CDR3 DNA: TGTGCCAGTAGTTCAGGGGCGCCGTCTGGAAACACCATATATTTT; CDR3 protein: CASSSGAPSGNTIYF
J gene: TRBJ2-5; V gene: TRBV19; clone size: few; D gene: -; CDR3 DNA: TGTGCCAGTAATCGCGGCCCAATGGAGACCCAGTACTTC; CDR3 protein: CASNRGPMETQYF
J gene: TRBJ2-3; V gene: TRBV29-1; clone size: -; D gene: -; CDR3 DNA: TGCAGCGTTGCGACATCAGGGGATACGCAGTATTTT; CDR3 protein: CSVATSGDTQYF
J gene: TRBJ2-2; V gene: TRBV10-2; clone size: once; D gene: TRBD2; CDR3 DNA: TGCGCCAGCAGTGAATTAGGACTAGCGGGGGGTAACACCGGGGAGCTGTTTTTT; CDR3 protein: CASSELGLAGGNTGELFF
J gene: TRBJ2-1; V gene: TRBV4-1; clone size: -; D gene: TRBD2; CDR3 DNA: TGCGCCAGCAGCCATGGACTAGCGGGGTACAATGAGCAGTTCTTC; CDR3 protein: CASSHGLAGYNEQFF
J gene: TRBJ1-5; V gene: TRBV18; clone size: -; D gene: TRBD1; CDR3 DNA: TGTGCCAGCTCACCTCGACAGGGTAGTCAGCCCCAGCATTTT; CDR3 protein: CASSPRQGSQPQHF
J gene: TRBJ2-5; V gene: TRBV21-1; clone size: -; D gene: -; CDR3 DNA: TGTGCCAGCAGTACCGAGACTCCCCAGGGGGAGACCCAGTACTTC; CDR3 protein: CASSTETPQGETQYF
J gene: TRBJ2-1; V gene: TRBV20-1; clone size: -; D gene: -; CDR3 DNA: TGCAGTCCGGACACCTACAATGAGCAGTTCTTC; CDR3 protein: CSPDTYNEQFF
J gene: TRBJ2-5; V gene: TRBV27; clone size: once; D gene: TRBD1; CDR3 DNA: TGTGCCAGCAGTTTAATTGGACAGGGGAAGACCCAGTACTTC; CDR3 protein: CASSLIGQGKTQYF
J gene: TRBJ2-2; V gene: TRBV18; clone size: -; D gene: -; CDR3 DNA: TGTGCCAGCCATGACGGGATGGCCGGGGAGCTGTTTTTT; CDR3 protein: CASHDGMAGELFF
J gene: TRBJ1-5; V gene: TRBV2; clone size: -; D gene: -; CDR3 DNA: TGTGCCAGCAGGGCCACTCAGCCCCAGCATTTT; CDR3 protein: CASRATQPQHF
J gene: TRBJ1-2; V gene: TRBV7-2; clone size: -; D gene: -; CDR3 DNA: TGTGCCAGCAGCTTTCCACAGAACTATGGCTACACCTTC; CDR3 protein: CASSFPQNYGYTF
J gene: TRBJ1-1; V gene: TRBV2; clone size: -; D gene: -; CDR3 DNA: TGTGCCAGCAGTGAAATGACAGCCTCAGAAGCTTTCTTT; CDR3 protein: CASSEMTASEAFF
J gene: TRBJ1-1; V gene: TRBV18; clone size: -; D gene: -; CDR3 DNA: TGTGCCAGCTCACCCTTTGAGGAGATGAACACTGAAGCTTTCTTT; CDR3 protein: CASSPFEEMNTEAFF
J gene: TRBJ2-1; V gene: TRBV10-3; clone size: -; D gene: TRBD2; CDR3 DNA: TGTGCCATCAGGGATGCGGGAGGGAACAATGAGCAGTTCTTC; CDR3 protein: CAIRDAGGNNEQFF
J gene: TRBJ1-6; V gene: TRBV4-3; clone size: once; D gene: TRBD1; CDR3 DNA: TGCGCCAGCAGCCAAGAAAGGGACAGGGGGAATTCACCCCTCCACTTT; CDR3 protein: CASSQERDRGNSPLHF
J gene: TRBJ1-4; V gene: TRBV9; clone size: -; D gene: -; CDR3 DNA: TGTGCCAGCAGCCGTAGCCCCGTAGCACAGGGCAATAATGAAAAACTGTTTTTT; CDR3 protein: CASSRSPVAQGNNEKLFF
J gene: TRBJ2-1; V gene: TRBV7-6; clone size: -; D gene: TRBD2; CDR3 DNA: TGTGCCAGCAGCTTACCGACTAGCGGGAGGGGATATGAGCAGTTCTTC; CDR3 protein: CASSLPTSGRGYEQFF
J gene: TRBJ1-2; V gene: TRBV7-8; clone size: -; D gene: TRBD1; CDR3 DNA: TGTGCCAGCAGCTTAGCGGGACAGAACTATGGCTACACCTTC; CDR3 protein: CASSLAGQNYGYTF
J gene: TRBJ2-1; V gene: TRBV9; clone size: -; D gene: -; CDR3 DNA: TGTGCCAGCAGCGGCGGGAAGAGTCGGGTTTACAATGAGCAGTTCTTC; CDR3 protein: CASSGGKSRVYNEQFF
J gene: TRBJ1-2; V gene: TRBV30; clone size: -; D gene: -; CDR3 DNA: TGTGCCTGGGATGCAGGTAGAAGAGGCTACACCTTC; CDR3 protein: CAWDAGRRGYTF
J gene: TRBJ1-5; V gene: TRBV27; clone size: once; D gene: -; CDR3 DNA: TGTGCCAGCAGTCCCGGGACACCAATTCGCAATCAGCCCCAGCATTTT; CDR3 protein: CASSPGTPIRNQPQHF
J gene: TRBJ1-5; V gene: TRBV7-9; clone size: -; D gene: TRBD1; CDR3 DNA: TGTGCCAGCAGCTTAGGGACAGGGGTAAATCAGCCCCAGCATTTT; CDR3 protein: CASSLGTGVNQPQHF
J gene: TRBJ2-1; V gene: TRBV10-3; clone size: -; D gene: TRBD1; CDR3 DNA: TGTGCCATCAGTGAGTCCCGATCGACAGGGACCCGCTCCTACAATGAGCAGTTCTTC; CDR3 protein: CAISESRSTGTRSYNEQFF
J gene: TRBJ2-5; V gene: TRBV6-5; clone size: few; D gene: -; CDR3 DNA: TGTGCCAGCAGTTCCACAGGGGGGGGAGAGACCCAGTACTTC; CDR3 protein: CASSSTGGGETQYF
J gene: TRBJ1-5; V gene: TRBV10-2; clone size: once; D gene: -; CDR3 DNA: TGCGCCAGCACCCCCGAGCTCAATCAGCCCCAGCATTTT; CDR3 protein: CASTPELNQPQHF
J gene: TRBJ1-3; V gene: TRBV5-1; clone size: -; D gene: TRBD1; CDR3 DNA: TGCGCCAGCAGCCAGGGACAGGATGGAAGAAACACCATATATTTT; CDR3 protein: CASSQGQDGRNTIYF
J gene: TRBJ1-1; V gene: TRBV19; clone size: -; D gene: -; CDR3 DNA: TGTGCCAGTAGTATTCCCCGAGGGTCGAACACTGAAGCTTTCTTT; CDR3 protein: CASSIPRGSNTEAFF